This T cell receptor beta chain was recovered during a study of T cells after yellow fever vaccination (dated by TCRdb to about 2019). About the full investigation: The SMART-Seq v4 Ultra Low Input RNA kit was used to prepare libraries from fractions with low cell numbers. Two healthy male donors, one aged 18 to 30 and one aged 30 to 40 years, were included in the cohort. Blood was drawn at multiple timepoints before and after primary and secondary immunization, with bulk PBMC replicates and cell subsets isolated. To follow T-cell clones before and after primary and booster YFV17D yellow fever vaccination, bulk TCR alpha and beta repertoires were sequenced over time.

The treatment or condition label here, explained by the study, means: live attenuated yellow fever vaccine strain. At each blood-draw timepoint, two biological replicates of bulk PBMCs were collected. PBMCs were isolated from peripheral blood using a standard Ficoll-Paque protocol. TriZol was used to extract RNA from bulk PBMCs, from CD4 and CD8 fractions, and from dextramer-positive and dextramer-negative fractions. The paper as a whole reports these results and caveats: A small fraction of clonotypes showed up in both the CD4 and CD8 compartments, probably as a result of convergent recombination. Most clones expanded after primary vaccination were re-detected after the booster (around 96% of CD4 and roughly 85% of CD8), suggesting broad memory maintenance. Only a couple of donors were included in the study, so the extent to which the findings can be generalized is limited. Compared with the primary T-cell response, the secondary T-cell response was faster but weaker, reaching its peak on day 5 rather than on day 15. Computational filtering was required because FACS-sorted repertoires could contain abundant contaminating clonotypes from the bulk population.

TCR cDNA was synthesized by 5'RACE template switching, through which a universal primer site and unique molecular identifiers were introduced. Priming for cDNA synthesis came from both the TCR alpha and TCR beta constant segments. Library amplification used two PCR steps, and the second PCR step added sample barcodes and sequencing adapters. Sequencing of libraries was done on Illumina HiSeq 2500 (2x100 bp) or NovaSeq (2x150 bp). In the source study's methods: MIGEC was used to demultiplex reads and collapse the reads into UMI consensus sequences, and MiXCR was used for V(D)J alignment. Vaccine-responding clonotypes were identified with edgeR using replicate PBMC samples, with FDR below 0.01 and a log2 fold change above 5 up to day 15 being required. Each bulk clonotype received a CD4 or CD8 identity based on whether the sequenced CD4 or CD8 repertoire contained that clonotype at higher abundance. The public reads were run again by TCRdb, first through fastp at Q25 and then through MiXCR, and only productive beta chains were kept. Rows matching on CDR3 protein sequence are summarized as one entry with the most common DNA and genes. TCRdb's processing, not the authors', yielded these V and J calls. The sample records 300,000 to 450,000 distinct CDR3 sequences, roughly 7.5% of which are singletons. The top ten clonotypes cover around 17% of the sample.

From the germline V gene, CDR1 is KGHSH and CDR2 is LQKENI. V is reduced by 4 bases and J by 7 bases, leaving a spacing of 10 bases between them. The CDR3 spans 13 residues, from the cysteine through the phenylalanine. Left in the record is the CDR3 DNA by itself, 39 bases read in frame from the first base. In this sample, this clonotype turned up a few times. Which antigen it targets is not known. The input lacks base qualities; no much larger clone sits a single base away. The chain links TRBV18 with TRBJ1-4; the D segment cannot be called with confidence. The TCR originated in a man aged 18 to 30 who received the YFV17D yellow fever vaccine. The sequenced sample was PBMCs, obtained around 45 days after the first yellow fever vaccination. The nucleotide sequence reads as follows: TGTGCCAGCTCACGTCGGAACCTTGAAAAACTGTTTTTT. This sequence encodes CASSRRNLEKLFF.